The rows below give T cell receptor beta chains drawn from one sample of a study of shared clonotypes between healthy human individuals. Repertoires were generated with immunoSEQ multiplex PCR, while TCRdb's copy carries only in-frame clones and drops some. Of roughly 2.2 million clones listed, more than 85% were seen once; the top ten hold approximately 0.4%. The sample taken for sequencing was naive CD4+ T cells from PBMCs. These receptors were collected from a man between 18 and 35 years old in good health. Some clones in this sample may be carry-over from other donors' samples. Each CDR3 is given with its conserved first and last residue.

j_call	v_call	cdr3_aa
TRBJ2-3	TRBV5-1	CASSLGRGQNTDTQYF
TRBJ2-7	TRBV5-1	CASSLGGVRGLSSYEQYF
TRBJ2-3	TRBV5-1	CASSVRQGARTDTQYF
TRBJ2-7	TRBV5-1	CASSLEGLDEQYF
TRBJ2-2	TRBV2	CASSAGTGGNTGELFF
TRBJ2-3	TRBV7-8	CASSLGTPTQYF
TRBJ1-2	TRBV18	CASSLTGGAVDGYTF
TRBJ1-2	TRBV15	CATSMGGQGPRGYTF
TRBJ1-3	TRBV6-5	CASSSDSRGNTIYF
TRBJ2-1	TRBV2	CASRPGNEQFF
TRBJ2-1	TRBV7-9	CASSRAGLAGRQTYNEQFF
TRBJ1-1	TRBV2	CASSEVTGSEAFF
TRBJ1-3	TRBV2	CASSEQGPSSGNTIYF
TRBJ2-2	TRBV5-8	CASSLVSGNTGELFF
TRBJ2-7	TRBV2	CASTAGSAYEQYF
TRBJ2-2	TRBV6-1	CASTRGAHTGELFF
TRBJ2-3	TRBV9	CASSALRESTDTQYF
TRBJ1-1	TRBV30	CAWRHVNTEAFF
TRBJ1-1	TRBV11-2	CASSLWGASLNTEAFF
TRBJ2-5	TRBV19	CASSKGPDRGEETQYF
TRBJ1-1	TRBV29-1	CSVRVAGFAEAFF
TRBJ1-5	TRBV7-8	CASSPTLSQPQHF
TRBJ2-2	TRBV7-3	CASSPGASGTPGELFF
TRBJ1-1	TRBV20-1	CSAARTRAWFF
TRBJ2-1	TRBV11-2	CASSLGLADLNEQFF
TRBJ1-3	TRBV6-6	CASRDMSSGNTIYF
TRBJ1-3	TRBV4-1	CASSQIVGSSGNTIYF
TRBJ2-7	TRBV28	CASSLGGSRSYEQYF
TRBJ1-5	TRBV6-6	CASSGRDREQPQHF
TRBJ2-2	TRBV29-1	CSVTALNTGELFF
TRBJ1-2	TRBV27	CASRPFGAGGDGYTF
TRBJ2-3	TRBV4-1	CASSQWGGGGTQYF
TRBJ2-2	TRBV9	CASSGTGGPSGELFF
TRBJ1-2	TRBV25-1	CASSAPPGRENYGYTF
TRBJ1-3	TRBV30	CAWSANRGNTIYF
TRBJ2-5	TRBV2	CASRAGTTSGETQYF
TRBJ2-5	TRBV2	CASNRGGQETQYF
TRBJ2-7	TRBV2	CASGQAAYEQYF
TRBJ2-3	TRBV4-1	CASSQDTGAGWADTQYF
TRBJ1-3	TRBV7-8	CASSLETGRIRGNTIYF
TRBJ1-5	TRBV5-8	CASSLQGDQPQHF
TRBJ2-7	TRBV5-4	CASSAGRRVEDEQYF
TRBJ2-2	TRBV7-2	CASSLYGDTGELFF
TRBJ1-1	TRBV28	CASSLSAVTEAFF
TRBJ1-1	TRBV7-3	CASSLDRGPNTEAFF
TRBJ1-2	TRBV30	CAWTDDGRTGYGYTF
TRBJ2-7	TRBV18	CASSQGQFSYEQYF
TRBJ1-4	TRBV29-1	CSVHRGGSEKLFF
TRBJ2-5	TRBV29-1	CSVLGGPEETQYF
TRBJ1-5	TRBV7-2	CASSFTLRQPQHF
TRBJ2-1	TRBV14	CASSLGDRGSHEQFF